The 22 T cell receptor beta chains reported below all come from one sample, sequenced in a study of CD8+ T cells in alopecia areata. Treatment noted: oral pan-JAK inhibitor, 5-10 mg twice daily. Extraction of RNA preceded its reverse transcription into cDNA, which served as the sequencing template. Using immunoSEQ multiplex PCR, the repertoire was profiled, and TCRdb retains in-frame clones only, with some absent. The sample includes approximately 160,000 clones, around three fifths seen only once; the top ten take approximately 15%. This material consisted of CD4+ T cells sorted from blood, taken at week 24, from a patient treated with tofacitinib. Source of these receptors: a human donor with alopecia areata.

The J gene is TRBJ1-5, the V gene TRBV14; tentative D call: TRBD1 (5 bases). Trimming stripped 1 base from V and 6 bases from J, with 10 bases between. The CDR3 loop spans 14 amino acids. Germline loops: CDR1 SGHDN, CDR2 FVKESK. The CDR3: CASSQGAGGQPQHF. The CDR3 nucleotides are TGTGCCAGCAGCCAAGGTGCGGGGGGTCAGCCCCAGCATTTT.

For this clone: This specimen includes other DNA sequences encoding the same CDR3. The chain is built from TRBV30 and TRBJ1-1; 7 nucleotides line up with TRBD1. The length of the CDR3 is 13 residues. The V segment lost 2 bases and the J segment 2 bases; nucleotides outside the gene matches: 2. CDR1 is GTSNPN and CDR2 is SVGIG in the germline V gene (reference sequence). The CDR3 spells CAWSRQGNTEAFF. CDR3 nucleotides: TGTGCCTGGAGTAGACAGGGTAACACTGAAGCTTTCTTT.

The chain has TRBV23-1 and TRBJ2-1; no firm D call. TRBV23-1 is noted as an ORF with a role that remains uncertain. Trimming left V 1 base short and J 9 bases short, with 10 bases between. The CDR3 extends over 13 amino acids. The CDR3 loop reads CASSQLVCGEQFF. In nucleotides, the CDR3 is TGCGCCAGCAGTCAATTGGTCTGCGGTGAGCAGTTCTTC.

This chain uses TRBV30 with TRBJ1-4; D is possibly TRBD1 (6 bases). CDR1 is GTSNPN and CDR2 is SVGIG in the germline V gene (reference sequence). V lost 3 bases and J 3 bases, leaving 29 bases between the germline ends. This CDR3 is 20 amino acids long. CDR3: CAWRRTPRWGAKGANEKLFF. The CDR3 bases are TGTGCCTGGAGACGCACACCGAGGTGGGGGGCGAAGGGGGCTAATGAAAAACTGTTTTTT.

This clone was counted only a few times. V usage is TRBV9 and J usage is TRBJ2-1; D remains ambiguous. V lost 4 bases and J lost 0, with 14 bases in between. The length of the CDR3 is 16 residues. Germline V lookup: CDR1 SGDLS, CDR2 YYNGEE. CDR3 region: CASSSRGISSYNEQFF. CDR3 in DNA: TGTGCCAGCAGCTCAAGAGGAATTAGCTCCTACAATGAGCAGTTCTTC.

The chain has TRBV18 and TRBJ2-3; a weak D match, TRBD1 (6 bases). The germline V and J ends were trimmed by 2 bases and 2 bases, with 11 bases remaining between them. Germline CDR1 KGHSH, CDR2 LQKENI. This CDR3 is 15 amino acids long. CDR3 loop: CASSPRQEYTDTQYF. The DNA for the CDR3 is TGTGCCAGCTCACCAAGACAGGAATACACAGATACGCAGTATTTT.

Turning to this clone: The germline gene is not matched at one end of the junction; a read error may be the cause. V gene TRBV6-1 combines with J gene TRBJ2-7, with D perhaps TRBD1 (5 bases). The V gene's germline CDR1 is MNHNS and CDR2 SASEGT. This CDR3 is built from 13 residues. CDR3 coding DNA: TGTGCCAGCAGTTATGGTCAGATCCTAGGGGATGACTTC. It is translated as CASSYGQILGDDF.

This sequence joins TRBV27 and TRBJ2-2; either TRBD1 or TRBD2 may supply D (6 bases each). The CDR3 contains 15 residues. V was trimmed by 6 bases and J by 6 bases, leaving 17 bases between them. Looked up from germline, CDR1 is MNHEY and CDR2 is SMNVEV (reference sequence). DNA of the CDR3: TGTGCCAGCAGATCCGAGGGGGGCTGGGCCGGGGAGCTGTTTTTT. This translates into CASRSEGGWAGELFF.

This chain uses TRBV11-3 with TRBJ2-3; tentatively, D is TRBD1 or TRBD2 (5 bases each). This CDR3 has 15 amino acids. The V gene's germline CDR1 is SGHNT and CDR2 YENEEA. V lost 0 bases and J 0 bases, leaving 7 bases between the germline ends. The CDR3 sequence: CASSLDGTSTDTQYF. CDR3 nucleotide sequence: TGTGCCAGCAGCTTAGACGGGACCAGCACAGATACGCAGTATTTT.

Concerning this clone itself: At one boundary the junction diverges from the germline segment, which might be a read error. V usage is TRBV18 and J usage is TRBJ2-1, with D uncertain. From germline, CDR1 is KGHSH and CDR2 LQKENI. This CDR3 contains 13 residues. The chain's CDR3 is CASTPQVYNEQFF. For the CDR3, the DNA is TGTGCCAGCACACCACAAGTCTACAATGAGCAGTTCTTC.

The chain recombines TRBV10-3 with TRBJ1-5, with a possible D match to TRBD1 (6 bases). The CDR3 extends over 17 amino acids. CDR1 is ENHRY and CDR2 is SYGVKD in the germline V gene. Trimming cost V 2 bases and J 0 bases, with 14 bases left between them. CDR3 DNA: TGTGCCATCAGTGAGACCCTACAGGGCAGTAGCAATCAGCCCCAGCATTTT. It translates to CAISETLQGSSNQPQHF.

Of note for this clone: At one end, the junction sequence differs from germline, possibly due to a read error. The chain links TRBV7-9 to TRBJ2-5, with D perhaps matching TRBD1 (5 bases). The CDR3 has 14 amino acids. The germline V gene encodes CDR1 SEHNR and CDR2 FQNEAQ (reference sequence). As DNA, the CDR3 is TGTGACAGCAGCCACACTGGACAACAAGAGACCCAGTACTTC. Translation gives CDSSHTGQQETQYF.

The chain combines TRBV30 with TRBJ2-7; the D gene is possibly TRBD2 (7 bases). The CDR3 is made up of 14 amino acids. CDR1 and CDR2 from the germline V gene are GTSNPN and SVGIG (reference sequence). With 0 bases removed from V and 3 bases from J, the gap between germline ends came to 12 bases. The CDR3 region is CAWSVGGAFYEQYF. For the CDR3, the DNA is TGTGCCTGGAGTGTAGGGGGGGCGTTCTACGAGCAGTACTTC.

This clone has more than one count but fewer than ten. The chain recombines TRBV5-1 with TRBJ1-1; D is unclear. Germline CDR1 SGHRS, CDR2 YFSETQ. The V end was cut by 1 base, the J end by 1 base, with 8 bases between. This CDR3 has 14 amino acids. CDR3 coding DNA: TGCGCCAGCAGCTTGCGTCCGGGGAACACTGAAGCTTTCTTT. Translating it yields CASSLRPGNTEAFF.

In its sample, this clone was seen a few times. This chain uses TRBV29-1 with TRBJ2-3; 11 bases agree with TRBD1. Germline CDR1 and CDR2: SQVTM and ANQGSEA. Trimming cost V 4 bases and J 1 base; bases outside gene matches: 1. The CDR3 spans 14 residues. DNA for the CDR3: TGCAGCGTTGGGGGACAGGGGGGCACAGATACGCAGTATTTT. Its protein is CSVGGQGGTDTQYF.

The chain combines TRBV5-6 with TRBJ2-5; the match to TRBD2 covers 11 bases. The germline CDR1 and CDR2 sequences are SGHDT and YYEEEE. Losses at the gene ends were 2 bases for V and 7 bases for J; bases not matched to a gene: 4. This CDR3 is built from 14 residues. CDR3 loop: CASSLKGLAATQYF. In nucleotides, the CDR3 is TGTGCCAGCAGCTTAAAGGGACTAGCGGCGACCCAGTACTTC.

The chain recombines TRBV29-1 with TRBJ1-2; tentative D call: TRBD1 (6 bases). The ends were cut back, 4 bases at V and 6 bases at J, with 12 bases in the middle. This CDR3 comprises 12 residues. In germline, CDR1 is SQVTM, CDR2 ANQGSEA. In nucleotides, the CDR3 is TGCAGCGTTGTACGGGGGGGCCATGGCTACACCTTC. Translating it yields CSVVRGGHGYTF.

J is TRBJ2-7 and V is TRBV5-1; 8 bases line up with TRBD1. V shed 5 bases and J 3 bases; nucleotides not matched to a gene: 4. Germline assignment: CDR1 SGHRS and CDR2 YFSETQ. This CDR3 has 13 residues. CDR3: CASSGGQGYEQYF. The DNA of the CDR3 is TGCGCCAGCAGTGGAGGACAGGGCTACGAGCAGTACTTC.

This clone was found a few times. This sequence joins TRBV4-1 and TRBJ2-5; possibly TRBD2 for D (6 bases). The CDR3 runs 15 residues. Germline-derived CDR1 and CDR2 are MGHRA and YSYEKL. V gave up 4 bases and J gave up 2 bases, with 14 bases separating them. CDR3: CASSPDSGVQETQYF. The CDR3 DNA reads as TGCGCCAGCAGCCCAGATTCGGGGGTACAAGAGACCCAGTACTTC.

The chain links TRBV28 to TRBJ2-7; 9 bases agree with TRBD1. V gave up 10 bases and J gave up 2 bases; unmatched junction bases: 6. CDR1 and CDR2 (germline): MDHEN, SYDVKM. This CDR3 contains 13 residues. The CDR3 loop is CATRQGGTYEQYF. The CDR3, as DNA: TGTGCCACAAGACAGGGGGGTACCTACGAGCAGTACTTC.

V is TRBV5-1 and J is TRBJ1-3; a weak D match, TRBD1 (5 bases). The CDR3 runs to 14 residues. Germline CDR1 is SGHRS and CDR2 is YFSETQ. V lost 0 bases to trimming and J lost 7 bases, with 11 bases between them. CDR3 residues: CASSLVGKGNTIYF. CDR3 sequence (DNA): TGCGCCAGCAGCTTGGTTGGCAAGGGGAACACCATATATTTT.

The chain couples TRBV30 to TRBJ2-3; tentatively, D is TRBD2 (7 bases). Germline values: CDR1 GTSNPN, CDR2 SVGIG (reference sequence). This CDR3 has 14 amino acids. The ends were cut back, 3 bases at V and 1 base at J, with 11 bases in the middle. CDR3 amino acids: CAWREGGRTDTQYF. CDR3 in DNA: TGTGCCTGGAGGGAGGGGGGGCGCACAGATACGCAGTATTTT.